This T cell receptor (beta chain) was sequenced for a study of T cells in narcolepsy. Across the study: Enrolled donors included narcolepsy type 1 or type 2 patients and healthy controls.

Measured with immunoSEQ multiplex PCR; TCRdb has only the in-frame clones, and not every one. The sample lists 2,500 to 3,000 clones, roughly 27% occurring once. Study-level findings and limits: Autoreactive HCRT-specific and TRIB2-specific clonotypes were marked in same-patient CSF-versus-blood CD4+ comparisons. Autoreactive clonotypes reportedly recurred in blood of same and different patients, not controls.

The V end lost 1 base, the J end lost 5 bases, and 5 bases lay between the germline ends. Germline V gene data show CDR1 as KGHSH and CDR2 as LQKENI. This CDR3 comprises 12 residues. Worth noting for this clone: Its antigen is not known.

The receptor comes from a human donor with narcolepsy. Sample: cultured CD4+ T cells from cerebrospinal fluid. This rearrangement joins TRBV18 to TRBJ2-5, with D possibly being TRBD1 (5 bases). CDR3 in amino acids: CASSPQGETQYF. DNA for the CDR3: TGTGCCAGCTCACCACAGGGGGAGACCCAGTACTTC.